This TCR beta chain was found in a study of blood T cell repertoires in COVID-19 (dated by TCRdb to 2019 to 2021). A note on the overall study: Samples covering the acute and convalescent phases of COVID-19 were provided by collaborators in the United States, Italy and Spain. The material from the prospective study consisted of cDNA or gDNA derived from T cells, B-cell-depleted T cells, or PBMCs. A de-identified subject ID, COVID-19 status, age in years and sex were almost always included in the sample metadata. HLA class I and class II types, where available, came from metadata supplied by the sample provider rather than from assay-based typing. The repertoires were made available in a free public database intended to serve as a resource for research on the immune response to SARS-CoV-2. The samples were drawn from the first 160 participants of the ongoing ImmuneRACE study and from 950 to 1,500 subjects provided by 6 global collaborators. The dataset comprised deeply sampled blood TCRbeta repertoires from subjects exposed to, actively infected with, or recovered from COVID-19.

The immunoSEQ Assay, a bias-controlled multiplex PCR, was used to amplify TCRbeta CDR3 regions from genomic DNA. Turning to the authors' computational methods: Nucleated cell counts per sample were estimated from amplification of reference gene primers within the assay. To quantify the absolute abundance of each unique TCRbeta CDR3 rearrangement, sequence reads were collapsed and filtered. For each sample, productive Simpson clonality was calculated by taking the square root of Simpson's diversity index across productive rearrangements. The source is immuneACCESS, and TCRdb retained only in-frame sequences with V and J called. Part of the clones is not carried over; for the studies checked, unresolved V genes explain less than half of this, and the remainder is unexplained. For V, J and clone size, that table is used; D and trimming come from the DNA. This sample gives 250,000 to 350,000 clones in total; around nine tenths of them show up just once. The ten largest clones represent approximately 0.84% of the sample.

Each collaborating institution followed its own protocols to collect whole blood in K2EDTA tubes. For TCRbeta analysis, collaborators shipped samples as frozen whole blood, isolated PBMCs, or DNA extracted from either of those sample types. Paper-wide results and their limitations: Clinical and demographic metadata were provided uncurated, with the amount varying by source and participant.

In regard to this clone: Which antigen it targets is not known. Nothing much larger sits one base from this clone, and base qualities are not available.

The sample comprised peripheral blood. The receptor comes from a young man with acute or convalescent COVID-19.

The CDR3 protein: CASSYPGQQGSEKLFF. The sequence in DNA is TGTGCCAGCAGCTACCCTGGCCAACAGGGAAGCGAAAAACTGTTTTTT. Recombination linked TRBV28 to TRBJ1-4; tentative D gene TRBD1, with 6 bases matching. Sequences MDHEN (CDR1) and SYDVKM (CDR2) are obtained from the germline V gene. Relative to germline, V is 6 bases shorter and J is 8 bases shorter, with 22 bases between their ends. The CDR3 spans 16 residues, from the cysteine through the phenylalanine. The CDR3 DNA has 48 bases and is translated from base 1.